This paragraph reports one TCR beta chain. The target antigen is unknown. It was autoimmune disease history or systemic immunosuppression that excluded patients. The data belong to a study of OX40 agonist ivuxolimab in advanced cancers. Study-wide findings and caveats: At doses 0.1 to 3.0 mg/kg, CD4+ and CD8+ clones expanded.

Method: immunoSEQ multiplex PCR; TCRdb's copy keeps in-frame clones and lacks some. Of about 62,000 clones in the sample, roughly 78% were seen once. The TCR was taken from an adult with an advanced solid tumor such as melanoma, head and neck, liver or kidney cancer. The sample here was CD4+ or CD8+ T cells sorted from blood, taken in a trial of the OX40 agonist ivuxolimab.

The CDR3 DNA is TGTGCCAGCAGTGAAGCCGGGGGGGTCACAGATACGCAGTATTTT. It codes for CASSEAGGVTDTQYF. V is TRBV25-1 and J is TRBJ2-3; 8 bases line up with TRBD2. The CDR3 runs to 15 residues. With V trimmed by 2 bases and J by 2 bases, 3 bases remained unmatched. The germline CDR1 and CDR2 sequences are MGHDK and SYGVNS.